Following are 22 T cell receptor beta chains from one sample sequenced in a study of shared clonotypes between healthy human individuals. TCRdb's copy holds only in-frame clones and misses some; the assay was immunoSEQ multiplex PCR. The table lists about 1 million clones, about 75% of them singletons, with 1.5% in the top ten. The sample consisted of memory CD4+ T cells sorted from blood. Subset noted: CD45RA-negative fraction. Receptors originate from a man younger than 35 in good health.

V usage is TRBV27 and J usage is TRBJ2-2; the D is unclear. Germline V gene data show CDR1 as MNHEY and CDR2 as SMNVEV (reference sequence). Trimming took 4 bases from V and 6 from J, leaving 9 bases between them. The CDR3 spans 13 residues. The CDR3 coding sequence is TGTGCCAGCAGTTCCCCCTGGGCCGGGGAGCTGTTTTTT. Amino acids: CASSSPWAGELFF.

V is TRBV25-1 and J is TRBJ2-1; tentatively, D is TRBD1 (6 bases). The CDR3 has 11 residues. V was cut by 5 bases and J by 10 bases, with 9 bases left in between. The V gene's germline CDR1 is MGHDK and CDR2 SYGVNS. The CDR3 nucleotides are TGTGCCAGCAGTTCAGGGGTAGAGCAGTTCTTC. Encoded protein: CASSSGVEQFF.

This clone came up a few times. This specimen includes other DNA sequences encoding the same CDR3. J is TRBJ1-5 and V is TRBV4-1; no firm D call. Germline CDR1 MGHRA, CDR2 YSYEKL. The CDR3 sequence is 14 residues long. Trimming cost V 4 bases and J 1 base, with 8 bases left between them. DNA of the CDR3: TGCGCCAGCAGCCGGGATCGAAGCAATCAGCCCCAGCATTTT. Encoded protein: CASSRDRSNQPQHF.

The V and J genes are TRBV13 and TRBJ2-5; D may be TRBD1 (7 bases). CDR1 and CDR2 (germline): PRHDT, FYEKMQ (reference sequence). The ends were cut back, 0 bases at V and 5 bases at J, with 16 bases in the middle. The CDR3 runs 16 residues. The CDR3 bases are TGTGCCAGCAGCTTAGGGGCCAGGGGGGTGGTGGAGACCCAGTACTTC. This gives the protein CASSLGARGVVETQYF.

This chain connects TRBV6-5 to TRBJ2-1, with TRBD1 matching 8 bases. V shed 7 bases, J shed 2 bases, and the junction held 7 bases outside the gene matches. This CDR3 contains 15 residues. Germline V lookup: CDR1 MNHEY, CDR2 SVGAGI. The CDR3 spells CASIPTGATYNEQFF. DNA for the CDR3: TGTGCCAGCATTCCGACAGGGGCCACCTACAATGAGCAGTTCTTC.

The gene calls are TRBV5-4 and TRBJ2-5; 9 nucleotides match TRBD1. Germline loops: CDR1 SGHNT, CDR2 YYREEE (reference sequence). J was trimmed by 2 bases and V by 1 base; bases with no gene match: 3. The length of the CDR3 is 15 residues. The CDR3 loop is CASSLRGQGQETQYF. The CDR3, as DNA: TGTGCCAGCAGCTTGAGGGGACAGGGTCAAGAGACCCAGTACTTC.

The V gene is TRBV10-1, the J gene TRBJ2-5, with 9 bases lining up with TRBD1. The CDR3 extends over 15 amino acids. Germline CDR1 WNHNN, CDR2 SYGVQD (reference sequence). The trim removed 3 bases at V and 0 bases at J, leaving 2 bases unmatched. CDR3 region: CASSDGTGNQETQYF. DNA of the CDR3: TGCGCCAGCAGTGACGGGACAGGGAACCAAGAGACCCAGTACTTC.

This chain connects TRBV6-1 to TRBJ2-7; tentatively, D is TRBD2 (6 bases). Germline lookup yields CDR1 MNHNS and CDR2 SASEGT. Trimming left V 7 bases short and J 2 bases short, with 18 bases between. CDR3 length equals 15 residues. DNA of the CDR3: TGTGCCAGCAAAATGTCAGCGGGCCTTACCTACGAGCAGTACTTC. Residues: CASKMSAGLTYEQYF.

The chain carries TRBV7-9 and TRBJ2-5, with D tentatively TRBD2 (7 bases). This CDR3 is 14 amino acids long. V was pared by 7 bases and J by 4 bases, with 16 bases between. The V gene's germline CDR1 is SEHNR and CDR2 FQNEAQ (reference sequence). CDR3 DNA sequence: TGTGCCAGCACCCGGGGGCGGGAGACAGAGACCCAGTACTTC. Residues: CASTRGRETETQYF. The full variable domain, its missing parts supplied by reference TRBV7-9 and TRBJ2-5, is DTGVSQNPRHKITKRGQNVTFRCDPISEHNRLYWYRQTLGQGPEFLTYFQNEAQLEKSRLLSDRFSAERPKGSFSTLEIQRTEQGDSAMYLCASTRGRETETQYFGPGTRLLVL.

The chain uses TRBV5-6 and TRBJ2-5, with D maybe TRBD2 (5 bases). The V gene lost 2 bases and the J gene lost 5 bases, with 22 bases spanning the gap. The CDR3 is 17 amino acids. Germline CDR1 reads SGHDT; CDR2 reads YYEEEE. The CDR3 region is CASSFDGLSTQRETQYF. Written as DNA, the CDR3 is TGTGCCAGCAGCTTTGATGGACTGTCCACCCAGCGGGAGACCCAGTACTTC.

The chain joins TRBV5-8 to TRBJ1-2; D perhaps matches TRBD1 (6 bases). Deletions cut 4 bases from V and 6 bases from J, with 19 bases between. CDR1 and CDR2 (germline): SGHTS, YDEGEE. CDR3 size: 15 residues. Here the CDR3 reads CASSRTGAGPDGYTF. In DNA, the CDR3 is TGTGCCAGCAGCCGCACGGGGGCTGGTCCCGATGGCTACACCTTC.

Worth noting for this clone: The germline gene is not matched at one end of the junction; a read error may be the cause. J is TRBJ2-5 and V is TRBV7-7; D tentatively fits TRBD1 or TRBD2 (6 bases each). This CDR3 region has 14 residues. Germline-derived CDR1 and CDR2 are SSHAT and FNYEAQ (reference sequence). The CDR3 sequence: CASSRWGAGETQYF. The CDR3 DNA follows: TGTGCTAGCAGCCGATGGGGGGCGGGTGAGACCCAGTACTTC.

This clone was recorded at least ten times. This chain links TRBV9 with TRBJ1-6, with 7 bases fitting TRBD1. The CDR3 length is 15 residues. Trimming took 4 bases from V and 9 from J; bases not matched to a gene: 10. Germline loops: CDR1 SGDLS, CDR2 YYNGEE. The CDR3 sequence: CASSPRDRGVSPLHF. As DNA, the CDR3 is TGTGCCAGCAGCCCTCGGGACAGAGGGGTTTCACCCCTCCACTTT.

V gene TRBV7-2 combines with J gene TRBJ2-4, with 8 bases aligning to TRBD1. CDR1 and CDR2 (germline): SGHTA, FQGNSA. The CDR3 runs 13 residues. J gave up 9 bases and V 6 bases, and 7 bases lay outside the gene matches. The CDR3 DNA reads TGTGCCAGCAGGCTGACAGGGGATGGCATTCAGTACTTC. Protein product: CASRLTGDGIQYF.

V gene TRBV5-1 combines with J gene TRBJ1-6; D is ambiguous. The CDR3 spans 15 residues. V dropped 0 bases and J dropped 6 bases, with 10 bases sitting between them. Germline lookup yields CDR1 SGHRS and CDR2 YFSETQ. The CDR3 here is CASSLESGFNSPLHF. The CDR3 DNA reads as TGCGCCAGCAGCTTGGAGTCTGGGTTTAATTCACCCCTCCACTTT.

CDR3 sequence (DNA): TGCGCCAGCAGGATAACAGAGTTGAACACCGGGGAGCTGTTTTTT. Protein: CASRITELNTGELFF. The chain couples TRBV5-1 to TRBJ2-2; D gene unclear. V lost 5 bases and J 1 base, leaving 12 bases between the germline ends. The CDR3 spans 15 residues. The germline CDR1 and CDR2 sequences are SGHRS and YFSETQ.

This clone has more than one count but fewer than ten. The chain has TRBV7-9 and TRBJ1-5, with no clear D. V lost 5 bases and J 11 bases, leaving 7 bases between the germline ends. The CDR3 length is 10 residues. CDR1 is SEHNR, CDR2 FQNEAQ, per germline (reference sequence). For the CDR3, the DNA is TGTGCCAGCAGCCCCGGTTCCCAGCATTTT. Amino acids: CASSPGSQHF.

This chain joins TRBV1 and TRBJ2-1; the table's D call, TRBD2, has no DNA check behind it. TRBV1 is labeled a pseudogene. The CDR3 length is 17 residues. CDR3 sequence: CTSSHGTCWLAGGGQFF. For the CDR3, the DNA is TGCACCAGCAGCCACGGTACCTGTTGGCTAGCGGGAGGAGGGCAGTTCTTC.

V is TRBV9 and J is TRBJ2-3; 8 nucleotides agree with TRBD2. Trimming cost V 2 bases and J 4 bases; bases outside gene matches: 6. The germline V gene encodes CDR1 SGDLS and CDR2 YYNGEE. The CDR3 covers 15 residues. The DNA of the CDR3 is TGTGCCAGCAGCGTGAGGAGCGGGGGTGCAGATACGCAGTATTTT. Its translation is CASSVRSGGADTQYF.

Here the CDR3 reads CASSLTVTYEQYF. The DNA for the CDR3 is TGTGCCAGCAGCTTAACAGTTACCTACGAGCAGTACTTC. The rearrangement joins TRBV14 to TRBJ2-7; the D is unclear. Trimming shortened V by 5 bases and J by 2 bases, and 10 bases separated the two germline ends. This CDR3 has 13 amino acids. Germline V lookup: CDR1 SGHDN, CDR2 FVKESK.

In DNA form, the CDR3 reads TGTGCCAGCAGCCGCCAAGCTTTGTCTAATGAAAAACTGTTTTTT. Protein sequence: CASSRQALSNEKLFF. V is TRBV5-5 and J is TRBJ1-4; D uncertain. Trimming took 4 bases from V and 3 from J, leaving 13 bases between them. In germline, CDR1 is SGHKS, CDR2 YYEKEE (reference sequence). The length of the CDR3 is 15 residues.

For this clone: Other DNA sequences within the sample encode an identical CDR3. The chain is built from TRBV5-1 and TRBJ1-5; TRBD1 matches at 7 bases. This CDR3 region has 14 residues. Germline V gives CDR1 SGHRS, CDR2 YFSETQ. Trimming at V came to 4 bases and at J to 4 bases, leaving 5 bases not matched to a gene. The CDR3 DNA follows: TGCGCCAGCAGCCCAGGGACAGAGAATCAGCCCCAGCATTTT. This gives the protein CASSPGTENQPQHF.